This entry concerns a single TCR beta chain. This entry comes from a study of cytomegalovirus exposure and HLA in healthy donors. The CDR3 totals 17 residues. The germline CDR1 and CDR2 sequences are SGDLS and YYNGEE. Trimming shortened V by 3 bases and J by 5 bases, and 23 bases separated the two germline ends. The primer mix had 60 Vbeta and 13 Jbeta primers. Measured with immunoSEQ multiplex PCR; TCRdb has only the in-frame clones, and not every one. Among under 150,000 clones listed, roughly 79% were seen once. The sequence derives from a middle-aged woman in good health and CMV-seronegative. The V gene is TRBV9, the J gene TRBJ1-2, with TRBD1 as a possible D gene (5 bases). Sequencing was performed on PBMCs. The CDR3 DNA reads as TGTGCCAGCAGCGCCAGTAGCACAGGCCTGTCAACTTATGGCTACACCTTC. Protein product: CASSASSTGLSTYGYTF.